One sample yielded the 3 T cell receptor beta chains listed below, sequenced in a study of T-cell memory formation after mild COVID-19. TCRdb called the 5' RACE reads again in MiXCR, with one record for every CDR3 protein. The data contain a few hundred thousand distinct CDR3 sequences, more than 15% of them singletons. Sequencing was performed on PBMCs or a T cell subset sorted from them (not recorded which). Receptors were obtained from a man younger than 35 who had mild COVID-19 (a few samples of this study predate the infection). Cell type and time point are not known.

This sequence joins TRBV19 and TRBJ2-3; 8 nucleotides agree with TRBD1. The CDR3 length is 17 residues. Germline V CDR1 and CDR2: LNHDA, SQIVND (reference sequence). The trim removed 1 base at V and 6 bases at J, leaving 12 bases unmatched. As DNA, the CDR3 is TGTGCCAGTAGTATAGCGGCCGGGACAGGCAACGTTGATACGCAGTATTTT. Translation gives CASSIAAGTGNVDTQYF.

This clonotype was counted between two and nine times. The rearrangement uses TRBV4-3 and TRBJ2-1; no clear D. V dropped 4 bases and J dropped 6 bases, with 10 bases sitting between them. Germline values: CDR1 LGHNA, CDR2 YSLEER. The CDR3 spans 13 residues. CDR3: CASSLATGNEQFF. CDR3 in DNA: TGCGCCAGCAGCCTGGCGACGGGCAATGAGCAGTTCTTC.

The chain employs TRBV12-3 or TRBV12-4 and TRBJ1-6; D uncertain. With 1 base removed from V and 10 bases from J, the gap between germline ends came to 11 bases. The length of the CDR3 is 14 residues. The CDR3 loop is CASSLEGLHSPLHF. In DNA form, the CDR3 reads TGTGCCAGCAGTTTAGAAGGGCTCCACTCACCCCTCCACTTT.